What follows are 6 T cell receptor beta chains derived from one specimen sequenced in a study of siplizumab effects on memory and regulatory T cells. Assay used: immunoSEQ multiplex PCR; TCRdb lists only in-frame clones, some missing. This sample has over 85,000 clones, with 94% found just once. Sample: non-Treg CD4+ T cells sorted from blood. The receptors were sampled from a human donor in good health.

On this clone itself: The germline gene is not matched at one end of the junction; a read error may be the cause. This rearrangement joins TRBV30 to TRBJ1-2; D not certain. CDR1 and CDR2 from the germline V gene are GTSNPN and SVGIG (reference sequence). The CDR3 totals 8 residues. CDR3 coding DNA: TGTGCCTGGGCAGAGATCCACTTC. It codes for CAWAEIHF.

The V call is TRBV6-1, the J call TRBJ2-5; D remains unclear. Germline V gene sequence: CDR1 MNHNS, CDR2 SASEGT. The CDR3 length is 13 residues. Trimming took 5 bases from V and 2 from J, leaving 9 bases between them. The CDR3 is CASSRAVQETQYF. The CDR3 region has the DNA TGTGCCAGCAGTAGGGCGGTACAAGAGACCCAGTACTTC.

The chain recombines TRBV2 with TRBJ2-1, with unresolved D. From germline, CDR1 is SNHLY and CDR2 FYNNEI. V lost 4 bases to trimming and J lost 0 bases, with 16 bases between them. CDR3 length: 17 amino acids. The CDR3 DNA sequence: TGTGCCAGCAGTGGGGGTAGCCCTACCAGCTCCTACAATGAGCAGTTCTTC. This gives the protein CASSGGSPTSSYNEQFF.

The gene calls are TRBV5-1 and TRBJ1-3; no firm D call. Trimming took off 2 bases at V and 4 bases at J, with 7 bases between the two ends. Germline V gene sequence: CDR1 SGHRS, CDR2 YFSETQ. This CDR3 contains 13 residues. The chain's CDR3 is CASSFGGGNTIYF. The CDR3 region has the DNA TGCGCCAGCAGCTTCGGCGGAGGAAACACCATATATTTT.

The V call is TRBV30, the J call TRBJ1-2; 7 nucleotides agree with TRBD1. Germline loops: CDR1 GTSNPN, CDR2 SVGIG (reference sequence). V lost 3 bases to trimming and J lost 4 bases; unmatched junction nucleotides: 11. This CDR3 is built from 15 residues. Here the CDR3 reads CAWRNRDRKIYGYTF. The CDR3 DNA sequence: TGTGCCTGGAGAAACCGGGACAGAAAGATCTATGGCTACACCTTC.

This clone was detected a few times. The rearrangement joins TRBV10-3 to TRBJ2-1; 13 bases are shared with TRBD2. Germline CDR1 and CDR2: ENHRY and SYGVKD. V gave up 6 bases and J gave up 9 bases; unmatched junction bases: 8. This CDR3 is built from 15 residues. CDR3 in amino acids: CAISPTSGRAIEQFF. DNA of the CDR3: TGTGCCATCAGCCCTACTAGCGGGAGGGCCATTGAGCAGTTCTTC.